Below are 27 T cell receptor beta chains sequenced from a single sample in a study of T cells in narcolepsy. The method was immunoSEQ multiplex PCR; TCRdb's version includes in-frame clones alone and lacks a portion of them. Among 25,000 to 35,000 clones listed, roughly 80% were seen once. The sample comprised CD45RA- memory CD4+ T cells from PBMCs. The source of these receptors is a human donor with narcolepsy.

In this sample, this clone turned up a few times. V is TRBV7-2 and J is TRBJ2-7, with D uncertain. Trimming removed 4 bases at V and 0 bases at J, with 16 bases between. Germline-derived CDR1 and CDR2 are SGHTA and FQGNSA. The CDR3 covers 16 residues. The CDR3, as DNA: TGTGCCAGCAGCTCTGGGTTAATGGGAAGCTCCTACGAGCAGTACTTC. It translates to CASSSGLMGSSYEQYF.

The V gene is TRBV6-5, the J gene TRBJ2-7; 12 bases fit TRBD2. The CDR3 sequence is 15 residues long. J lost 3 bases, V lost 6 bases, and 6 bases had no gene match. Germline V lookup: CDR1 MNHEY, CDR2 SVGAGI. CDR3 nucleotide sequence: TGTGCCAGCAGCCGCGGACTAGCGGGGAACTACGAGCAGTACTTC. This encodes CASSRGLAGNYEQYF.

CDR3 in amino acids: CAWSGVISGNSPLHF. Written as DNA, the CDR3 is TGTGCCTGGAGTGGAGTAATTTCGGGGAATTCACCCCTCCACTTT. V and J are TRBV30 and TRBJ1-6; D unclear. Germline values: CDR1 GTSNPN, CDR2 SVGIG (reference sequence). Deletions cut 1 base from V and 7 bases from J, with 14 bases between. The CDR3 is 15 amino acids.

V is TRBV4-2 and J is TRBJ2-3, with D perhaps being TRBD1 or TRBD2 (5 bases each). This CDR3 region has 15 residues. The V gene's germline CDR1 is LGHNA and CDR2 YNFKEQ. Between the trimmed V and J ends, which lost 1 base and 8 bases, there was a span of 16 bases. The CDR3 DNA is TGTGCCAGCAGCCAAGGTAGTTCCATCGGGACTACGCAGTATTTT. Translating it yields CASSQGSSIGTTQYF.

This clone was seen a handful of times. This sequence joins TRBV18 and TRBJ2-2, with D possibly matching TRBD1 (6 bases). The V and J ends lost 6 bases and 1 base respectively, with 9 bases between them. This CDR3 comprises 14 residues. The V gene's germline CDR1 is KGHSH and CDR2 LQKENI. CDR3 in DNA: TGTGCCAGCTCGACCAGGGGGAACACCGGGGAGCTGTTTTTT. It yields the protein CASSTRGNTGELFF.

This chain connects TRBV7-9 to TRBJ1-2; TRBD1 agrees at 12 bases. Germline assignment: CDR1 SEHNR and CDR2 FQNEAQ (reference sequence). This CDR3 region has 16 residues. V dropped 1 base and J dropped 7; count of bases not matched to a gene: 7. CDR3 DNA: TGTGCCAGCAGCTTAGACAGCGGGACAGGGGGCTCTGGCTACACCTTC. This codes for CASSLDSGTGGSGYTF.

The CDR3 loop reads CASSESGRDSGEQFF. As DNA, the CDR3 is TGTGCCAGCAGTGAAAGCGGGAGGGATTCTGGTGAGCAGTTCTTC. The chain carries TRBV6-1 and TRBJ2-1, with 10 bases aligning to TRBD2. Looked up from germline, CDR1 is MNHNS and CDR2 is SASEGT. CDR3 length: 15 amino acids. The junction had 7 bases not matched to a gene; V was cut back by 2 bases and J by 9 bases.

The gene calls are TRBV19 and TRBJ1-2, with TRBD1 matching 7 bases. CDR3 length: 15 residues. The J segment lost 0 bases and the V segment lost 7 bases, leaving 8 bases of the junction unmatched. Germline V gene lookup returns CDR1 LNHDA and CDR2 SQIVND (reference sequence). The CDR3 loop is CASIPSRGPNYGYTF. CDR3 in DNA: TGTGCCAGTATTCCATCAAGGGGGCCTAACTATGGCTACACCTTC.

The rearrangement links TRBV9 to TRBJ2-1; TRBD2 matches 15 bases. J was trimmed by 9 bases and V by 10 bases; bases with no gene match: 11. The CDR3 is made up of 15 amino acids. Germline V lookup: CDR1 SGDLS, CDR2 YYNGEE. CDR3 sequence (DNA): TGTGCCGGAACCGCCGGGACTAGCGGGAGGCGTGAGCAGTTCTTC. Its translation is CAGTAGTSGRREQFF.

This clone was found once. The J gene is TRBJ2-7, the V gene TRBV29-1; TRBD2 matches 11 bases. After removal of 6 bases from V and 1 base from J, the junction contained 2 bases not matched to a gene. This CDR3 spans 13 amino acids. The germline V gene has CDR1 SQVTM and CDR2 ANQGSEA. In DNA, the CDR3 is TGCAGCGTCGGGACTAGCGGATCCTACGAGCAGTACTTC. Its translation: CSVGTSGSYEQYF.

CDR3 sequence (DNA): TGTGCCAGCAGCTTAGCGGGGGCGGAAATTGCCTACGAGCAGTACTTC. Translated, it gives CASSLAGAEIAYEQYF. The chain carries TRBV7-8 and TRBJ2-7; D might be TRBD1 (6 bases). V gave up 0 bases and J gave up 2 bases, with 14 bases separating them. The CDR3 runs to 16 residues. Germline-derived CDR1 and CDR2 are SGHVS and FQNEAQ.

This chain joins TRBV28 and TRBJ2-1; 7 bases match TRBD2. This CDR3 has 14 residues. Germline V gene data show CDR1 as MDHEN and CDR2 as SYDVKM. The V gene end was trimmed by 10 bases and the J gene end by 7 bases; junction bases not matched to a gene: 13. The CDR3 sequence is CANQKGGPGNEQFF. The CDR3 DNA is TGTGCCAACCAAAAGGGAGGGCCGGGGAATGAGCAGTTCTTC.

The chain combines TRBV29-1 with TRBJ1-5, with TRBD1 matching 7 bases. The CDR3 has 14 amino acids. Per the germline V gene, CDR1 is SQVTM and CDR2 is ANQGSEA. V lost 6 bases to trimming and J lost 3 bases; unmatched junction nucleotides: 8. DNA of the CDR3: TGCAGCGTCCGTCAGGGGGGTGACAATCAGCCCCAGCATTTT. Amino acids: CSVRQGGDNQPQHF. Together with reference TRBV29-1 and TRBJ1-5, the CDR3 gives the full variable domain: SAVISQKPSRDICQRGTSLTIQCQVDSQVTMMFWYRQQPGQSLTLIATANQGSEATYESGFVIDKFPISRPNLTFSTLTVSNMSPEDSSIYLCSVRQGGDNQPQHFGDGTRLSIL.

V and J are TRBV7-3 and TRBJ2-1, with D tentatively TRBD2 (6 bases). This CDR3 spans 12 amino acids. Deletions cut 8 bases from V and 3 bases from J, with 8 bases between. Germline-derived CDR1 and CDR2 are SGHTA and FQGTGA. The CDR3 here is CASGGVYNEQFF. The CDR3, as DNA: TGTGCCAGCGGAGGGGTCTACAATGAGCAGTTCTTC.

The chain uses TRBV4-1 and TRBJ1-4; D uncertain. Germline V gives CDR1 MGHRA, CDR2 YSYEKL. V gave up 0 bases and J gave up 0 bases, with 8 bases separating them. This CDR3 is 16 amino acids long. This chain's CDR3 is CASSQDQGTTNEKLFF. The DNA of the CDR3 is TGCGCCAGCAGCCAAGATCAAGGGACAACTAATGAAAAACTGTTTTTT.

The V and J genes are TRBV27 and TRBJ2-3, with 11 bases fitting TRBD2. V lost 4 bases to trimming and J lost 0 bases; unmatched junction nucleotides: 6. CDR1 and CDR2 from the germline V gene are MNHEY and SMNVEV (reference sequence). This CDR3 is 17 amino acids long. This CDR3 reads CASSSPRLAGSTDTQYF. Written as DNA, the CDR3 is TGTGCCAGCAGTTCCCCCCGACTAGCGGGGAGCACAGATACGCAGTATTTT.

The chain is built from TRBV9 and TRBJ1-4; D is undetermined. Per germline, CDR1 SGDLS and CDR2 YYNGEE. The CDR3 totals 14 residues. The V end lost 1 base, the J end lost 4 bases, and 8 bases lay between the germline ends. Here the CDR3 reads CASSVTLGNEKLFF. The DNA of the CDR3 is TGTGCCAGCAGCGTAACCTTGGGTAATGAAAAACTGTTTTTT.

The V gene is TRBV11-2, the J gene TRBJ2-3; 10 bases are a match to TRBD2. Trimming at V came to 3 bases and at J to 5 bases, leaving 5 bases not matched to a gene. CDR1 is SGHAT and CDR2 is FQNNGV in the germline V gene. The CDR3 extends over 15 amino acids. CDR3 loop: CASSLSAGGQDTQYF. The CDR3 nucleotides read TGTGCCAGCAGCTTGTCAGCGGGAGGGCAAGATACGCAGTATTTT.

The chain recombines TRBV7-2 with TRBJ1-1, with 9 bases aligning to TRBD1. The CDR3 runs 14 residues. Germline V gene lookup returns CDR1 SGHTA and CDR2 FQGNSA. V lost 5 bases to trimming and J lost 4 bases; unmatched junction nucleotides: 5. CDR3 protein: CASSLRTGVTEAFF. The CDR3, as DNA: TGTGCCAGCAGCCTACGGACAGGGGTCACTGAAGCTTTCTTT.

The V call is TRBV2, the J call TRBJ1-2; D uncertain. Germline V gene data show CDR1 as SNHLY and CDR2 as FYNNEI. V lost 7 bases, J lost 0 bases, and 12 bases lay in between. The CDR3 length is 14 residues. The CDR3 coding sequence is TGTGCCAGCATCCCACAGCCAGCTAACTATGGCTACACCTTC. It yields the protein CASIPQPANYGYTF.

This clone has just a few counts. The V and J genes are TRBV19 and TRBJ1-1; TRBD1 matches at 7 bases. Looked up from germline, CDR1 is LNHDA and CDR2 is SQIVND (reference sequence). Losses at the gene ends were 6 bases for V and 5 bases for J; bases not matched to a gene: 9. CDR3 size: 14 residues. CDR3 amino acids: CASRPGGTGTEAFF. CDR3 in DNA: TGTGCCAGTAGACCAGGGGGGACGGGAACTGAAGCTTTCTTT.

This sequence joins TRBV10-1 and TRBJ2-5; the D is unclear. The DNA end is a closer match to TRBJ2-7, so the J assignment may be wrong. CDR1 is WNHNN and CDR2 is SYGVQD in the germline V gene (reference sequence). CDR3 length equals 11 residues. CDR3 in DNA: TGCGCCACTGATGGTGAAATCGAGCAGTACTTC. Its protein is CATDGEIEQYF.

Concerning this clone: Within the sample, other DNA sequences also encode this same CDR3. V is TRBV28 and J is TRBJ1-1; D not certain. V shed 5 bases and J shed 11 bases, with 15 bases lying between them. CDR1 MDHEN and CDR2 SYDVKM come from the germline V gene. This CDR3 contains 12 residues. The CDR3 sequence is CASSPGLPGAFF. For the CDR3, the DNA is TGTGCCAGCAGTCCAGGACTTCCTGGGGCTTTCTTT.

V and J are TRBV6-1 and TRBJ1-1, with no clear D. CDR3 size: 13 residues. Germline CDR1 reads MNHNS; CDR2 reads SASEGT. Trimming pared 6 bases from V and 4 bases from J, leaving 12 bases between. The CDR3 reads CASRERAVTEAFF. In nucleotides, the CDR3 is TGTGCCAGCAGAGAACGGGCGGTCACTGAAGCTTTCTTT.

V gene TRBV7-2 combines with J gene TRBJ2-3; D gene unclear. The germline V gene encodes CDR1 SGHTA and CDR2 FQGNSA. The CDR3 is 15 residues long. Trimming left V 6 bases short and J 2 bases short, with 15 bases between. In nucleotides, the CDR3 is TGTGCCAGCAGTGTAATGGGTTACCTCACAGATACGCAGTATTTT. Translated, it gives CASSVMGYLTDTQYF.

V and J are TRBV6-1 and TRBJ1-4; the match to TRBD1 covers 10 bases. Germline trimming cut 4 bases from V and 7 bases from J; bases unmatched to any gene: 18. The CDR3 covers 19 residues. Germline values: CDR1 MNHNS, CDR2 SASEGT. CDR3 sequence: CASSGGWWDRGKRGEKLFF. The CDR3 bases are TGTGCCAGCAGTGGAGGGTGGTGGGACAGGGGTAAAAGAGGTGAAAAACTGTTTTTT.

This rearrangement joins TRBV2 to TRBJ2-5; TRBD1 agrees at 9 bases. The DNA end favors TRBJ2-7, so the J call may be wrong. The CDR3 spans 13 residues. Germline lookup yields CDR1 SNHLY and CDR2 FYNNEI. The CDR3 DNA follows: TGTGCCAGCAGGCGACAGGGGGCCTACGAGCAGTACTTC. Amino acids: CASRRQGAYEQYF.